These 32 T cell receptor beta chains were all obtained from the same sample, sequenced in a study of blood T cell repertoires in COVID-19. The method was immunoSEQ multiplex PCR; TCRdb's version includes in-frame clones alone and lacks a portion of them. The profile shows 200,000 to 250,000 clones, 88% of them singletons. The sequencing sample was made of peripheral blood. The receptors shown here come from a woman between 55 and 75 years old with acute or convalescent COVID-19.

J is TRBJ2-2 and V is TRBV28; TRBD2 matches at 9 bases. V lost 6 bases to trimming and J lost 2 bases; unmatched junction nucleotides: 7. The length of the CDR3 is 16 residues. Germline assignment: CDR1 MDHEN and CDR2 SYDVKM. The CDR3 is CASSSGLARNTGELFF. The DNA for the CDR3 is TGTGCCAGCAGCTCTGGACTAGCGCGTAACACCGGGGAGCTGTTTTTT.

The chain combines TRBV2 with TRBJ2-7, with no clear D. Germline V gene data show CDR1 as SNHLY and CDR2 as FYNNEI. CDR3 length: 12 amino acids. The V and J ends lost 4 bases and 3 bases respectively, with 7 bases between them. CDR3 sequence reads: CASSARVYEQYF. The DNA of the CDR3 is TGTGCCAGCAGTGCCCGTGTCTACGAGCAGTACTTC.

V is TRBV7-8 and J is TRBJ1-3, with a possible D match to TRBD1 (6 bases). The germline V gene encodes CDR1 SGHVS and CDR2 FQNEAQ. This CDR3 spans 15 amino acids. The V gene lost 5 bases and the J gene lost 2 bases, with 13 bases spanning the gap. Written as DNA, the CDR3 is TGTGCCAGCAGCATGCAACAGGGCGCTGGAAACACCATATATTTT. This sequence encodes CASSMQQGAGNTIYF.

The V call is TRBV6-6, the J call TRBJ1-4; possibly TRBD1 for D (6 bases). The CDR3 covers 16 residues. Deletions cut 7 bases from V and 7 bases from J, with 22 bases between. Per the germline V gene, CDR1 is MNHNY and CDR2 is SVGAGI (reference sequence). CDR3 protein: CASTIQRTGKREKLFF. In DNA form, the CDR3 reads TGTGCCAGCACCATACAGCGAACAGGGAAGCGTGAAAAACTGTTTTTT.

The chain employs TRBV5-5 and TRBJ2-1; tentatively, D is TRBD1 (6 bases). The CDR3 runs to 15 residues. The V gene's germline CDR1 is SGHKS and CDR2 YYEKEE (reference sequence). V lost 0 bases, J lost 4 bases, and 11 bases lay in between. CDR3 protein: CASSLAGQIYNEQFF. CDR3 sequence (DNA): TGTGCCAGCAGCTTGGCGGGACAAATATACAATGAGCAGTTCTTC.

CDR3 nucleotides: TGTGCCAGCAGTTACCCACAGGGGACTAACTATGGCTACACCTTC. Protein: CASSYPQGTNYGYTF. The gene calls are TRBV6-6 and TRBJ1-2; 7 positions agree with TRBD1. V was pared by 2 bases and J by 0 bases, with 3 bases of the junction left unmatched. Per the germline V gene, CDR1 is MNHNY and CDR2 is SVGAGI (reference sequence). This CDR3 has 15 amino acids.

Only one count was recorded for this clone. The chain has TRBV29-1 and TRBJ2-7; 11 nucleotides line up with TRBD2. Looked up from germline, CDR1 is SQVTM and CDR2 is ANQGSEA. With 7 bases clipped from V and 1 base from J, the junction kept 6 bases outside the gene matches. This CDR3 has 14 residues. In DNA, the CDR3 is TGCAGCGCCATAACTAGCGGGAGATCCTACGAGCAGTACTTC. Amino acids: CSAITSGRSYEQYF.

The chain employs TRBV9 and TRBJ2-2; possibly TRBD2 for D (7 bases). In germline, CDR1 is SGDLS, CDR2 YYNGEE. V was shortened by 6 bases and J by 6 bases, with 12 bases between the two germline ends. This CDR3 has 13 amino acids. The CDR3 bases are TGTGCCAGCAACCCGGGGGGCTCCGGGGAGCTGTTTTTT. Translated: CASNPGGSGELFF.

This chain links TRBV9 with TRBJ1-1; TRBD1 might be the D (5 bases). CDR3 length equals 16 residues. Between the trimmed V and J ends, which lost 2 bases and 4 bases, there was a span of 18 bases. The germline CDR1 and CDR2 sequences are SGDLS and YYNGEE. CDR3 bases: TGTGCCAGCAGCGTCCTCGGCGGGGGATCGGGCACTGAAGCTTTCTTT. This sequence encodes CASSVLGGGSGTEAFF.

V is TRBV9 and J is TRBJ2-1; D not resolved. Germline CDR1 and CDR2: SGDLS and YYNGEE. The CDR3 runs to 14 residues. The ends were cut back, 4 bases at V and 8 bases at J, with 16 bases in the middle. CDR3 nucleotides: TGTGCCAGCAGCCCCCAGGCGAGTAAGGATGAGCAGTTCTTC. The encoded protein is CASSPQASKDEQFF.

The chain employs TRBV7-2 and TRBJ2-7, with D perhaps TRBD2 (6 bases). This CDR3 is 13 amino acids long. The germline CDR1 and CDR2 sequences are SGHTA and FQGNSA. Deletions cut 5 bases from V and 6 bases from J, with 14 bases between. CDR3 in amino acids: CASSTRGGVEQYF. The CDR3 DNA reads TGTGCCAGCAGCACTAGAGGCGGGGTCGAGCAGTACTTC.

This chain joins TRBV7-9 and TRBJ2-3, with TRBD2 matching 7 bases. The CDR3 sequence is 18 residues long. Germline loops: CDR1 SEHNR, CDR2 FQNEAQ (reference sequence). The ends lost 1 base at V and 5 bases at J; junction bases unmatched: 15. The DNA of the CDR3 is TGTGCCAGCAGCTTAGTTTCCGTGCTAGCGGCCTTTGGAGATACGCAGTATTTT. It is translated as CASSLVSVLAAFGDTQYF.

The chain couples TRBV12-3 or TRBV12-4 to TRBJ2-1, with a possible D match to TRBD1 (6 bases). V was pared by 7 bases and J by 6 bases, with 13 bases between. This CDR3 comprises 13 residues. Here the CDR3 reads CASTGDTGNEQFF. The CDR3 region has the DNA TGTGCCAGCACTGGGGACACGGGCAATGAGCAGTTCTTC.

The rearrangement uses TRBV16 and TRBJ2-1, with D tentatively TRBD1 (6 bases). CDR3 length equals 15 residues. Germline assignment: CDR1 KGHSY and CDR2 FQNENV. Trimming removed 1 base from V and 1 base from J, with 8 bases in between. This chain's CDR3 is CASSQLGGSYNEQFF. Written as DNA, the CDR3 is TGTGCCAGCAGCCAATTAGGGGGATCCTACAATGAGCAGTTCTTC.

This clone was recorded only once. The J gene is TRBJ1-4, the V gene TRBV11-2, with 7 positions matching TRBD1. There are 14 residues in the CDR3. Trimming took 4 bases from V and 10 from J; bases not matched to a gene: 9. Germline CDR1 reads SGHAT; CDR2 reads FQNNGV. The CDR3 is CASSSQGSLRKLFF. For the CDR3, the DNA is TGTGCCAGCAGCTCACAGGGGAGCCTTCGAAAACTGTTTTTT.

This rearrangement joins TRBV7-2 to TRBJ1-3, with 8 bases lining up with TRBD1. The V gene's germline CDR1 is SGHTA and CDR2 FQGNSA. The CDR3 has 15 residues. The V gene end was trimmed by 2 bases and the J gene end by 4 bases; junction bases not matched to a gene: 4. The CDR3: CASSLQAGGGNTIYF. In DNA form, the CDR3 reads TGTGCCAGCAGCTTACAGGCAGGGGGCGGAAACACCATATATTTT.

The genes are TRBV29-1 and TRBJ2-7; 8 bases fit TRBD1. This CDR3 is built from 14 residues. The J segment lost 4 bases and the V segment lost 3 bases, leaving 8 bases of the junction unmatched. Germline CDR1 reads SQVTM; CDR2 reads ANQGSEA. CDR3 amino acids: CSVESRQGFYEQYF. The CDR3 DNA reads TGCAGCGTTGAGTCGCGACAGGGGTTTTACGAGCAGTACTTC.

The chain links TRBV28 to TRBJ2-7; possible D gene TRBD2, 6 bases. Trimming removed 7 bases at V and 5 bases at J, with 15 bases between. Germline loops: CDR1 MDHEN, CDR2 SYDVKM. CDR3 length equals 13 residues. The DNA for the CDR3 is TGTGCCAGCAACGGAGGGATCGGGCACGAGCAGTACTTC. It encodes CASNGGIGHEQYF.

J is TRBJ1-4 and V is TRBV4-3; 7 bases fit TRBD1. CDR3 size: 16 residues. The J segment lost 5 bases and the V segment lost 4 bases, leaving 10 bases of the junction unmatched. Germline CDR1 reads LGHNA; CDR2 reads YSLEER. The CDR3 sequence: CASSPHGDSPNEKLFF. CDR3 DNA sequence: TGCGCCAGCAGCCCCCACGGGGACAGTCCAAATGAAAAACTGTTTTTT.

J is TRBJ1-1 and V is TRBV18, with no clear D. V was clipped by 5 bases and J by 1 base, with 11 bases between them. The CDR3 runs 14 residues. Germline V CDR1 and CDR2: KGHSH, LQKENI. In DNA form, the CDR3 reads TGTGCCAGCTCATCGGGAACACCGAACACTGAAGCTTTCTTT. Its translation: CASSSGTPNTEAFF.

Here the CDR3 DNA reads TGTGCCAGCAGCTTGGTACAGGGCACAGATACGCAGTATTTT. This encodes CASSLVQGTDTQYF. The V call is TRBV5-4, the J call TRBJ2-3, with D possibly being TRBD1 (5 bases). V shed 0 bases and J shed 1 base, with 6 bases lying between them. Looked up from germline, CDR1 is SGHNT and CDR2 is YYREEE (reference sequence). This CDR3 is built from 14 residues.

The J gene is TRBJ2-7, the V gene TRBV5-1; TRBD1 matches at 8 bases. The trim removed 7 bases at V and 3 bases at J, leaving 6 bases unmatched. There are 13 residues in the CDR3. Looked up from germline, CDR1 is SGHRS and CDR2 is YFSETQ. CDR3 DNA sequence: TGCGCCAGCGGCCGGGACAGGTTCTACGAGCAGTACTTC. Its translation: CASGRDRFYEQYF.

This chain connects TRBV28 to TRBJ1-4; 9 bases map to TRBD1. This CDR3 has 15 amino acids. Unmatched junction bases numbered 4, after V lost 1 base and J lost 7 bases. CDR1 MDHEN and CDR2 SYDVKM come from the germline V gene. CDR3 DNA: TGTGCCAGCAGTTTATTATGGGACAGGGTTGAAAAACTGTTTTTT. Translating gives CASSLLWDRVEKLFF.

The gene calls are TRBV5-1 and TRBJ1-2, with a weak D call TRBD1 (6 bases). The length of the CDR3 is 15 residues. The germline gives CDR1 SGHRS, CDR2 YFSETQ. Deletions cut 0 bases from V and 2 bases from J, with 11 bases between. CDR3 in amino acids: CASSLDLTGNYGYTF. The CDR3 DNA follows: TGCGCCAGCAGCTTGGACCTTACAGGGAACTATGGCTACACCTTC.

The V gene is TRBV10-1, the J gene TRBJ2-5; no reliable D call. Trimming took off 0 bases at V and 7 bases at J, with 18 bases between the two ends. The CDR3 runs to 16 residues. Per germline, CDR1 WNHNN and CDR2 SYGVQD (reference sequence). DNA for the CDR3: TGCGCCAGCAGTGAGTCGCCGGCAGGCTCGGTAGGGACCCAGTACTTC. Its protein is CASSESPAGSVGTQYF.

V gene TRBV19 combines with J gene TRBJ1-5, with no clear D. V lost 6 bases and J lost 5, with 5 bases in between. CDR3 length: 11 residues. Germline CDR1 and CDR2: LNHDA and SQIVND (reference sequence). The CDR3 protein is CASRAYQPQHF. As DNA, the CDR3 is TGTGCCAGTAGGGCCTATCAGCCCCAGCATTTT.

This chain's CDR3 is CASSELKTGNQPQHF. The CDR3 DNA follows: TGCGCCAGCAGTGAGCTCAAGACCGGGAATCAGCCCCAGCATTTT. The genes are TRBV10-2 and TRBJ1-5; D ambiguous. Germline V gene sequence: CDR1 WSHSY, CDR2 SAAADI. The CDR3 has 15 residues. V was clipped by 2 bases and J by 4 bases, with 12 bases between them.

The chain employs TRBV4-2 and TRBJ1-5; the D is unclear. V was shortened by 0 bases and J by 2 bases, with 11 bases between the two germline ends. Germline assignment: CDR1 LGHNA and CDR2 YNFKEQ. The CDR3 length is 16 residues. CDR3 bases: TGTGCCAGCAGCCAAGACAGAGGGTCTGGCAATCAGCCCCAGCATTTT. It encodes CASSQDRGSGNQPQHF.

In the case of this clone: Its ends do not fully match the called genes, so a read error is possible. The CDR3 sequence is CASSYSLAGGRIF. CDR3 DNA sequence: TGTGCCAGCAGTTACTCGCTAGCGGGGGGCCGGATCTTC. The gene calls are TRBV6-2 or TRBV6-3 and TRBJ2-1; TRBD2 agrees at 11 bases. The germline gives CDR1 MNHEY, CDR2 SVGEGT. The CDR3 is 13 residues long.

The rearrangement joins TRBV19 to TRBJ1-1, with TRBD1 identical over 8 bases. Per germline, CDR1 LNHDA and CDR2 SQIVND (reference sequence). The CDR3 sequence is 16 residues long. V lost 0 bases to trimming and J lost 4 bases; unmatched junction nucleotides: 7. CDR3 bases: TGTGCCAGTAGTATAGATGAGGGCAGGGGGCGCACTGAAGCTTTCTTT. Translated, it gives CASSIDEGRGRTEAFF. Full variable domain (rest looked up from reference TRBV19 and TRBJ1-1): DGGITQSPKYLFRKEGQNVTLSCEQNLNHDAMYWYRQDPGQGLRLIYYSQIVNDFQKGDIAEGYSVSREKKESFPLTVTSAQKNPTAFYLCASSIDEGRGRTEAFFGQGTRLTVV.

This rearrangement joins TRBV7-8 to TRBJ2-5, with D uncertain. The CDR3 covers 13 residues. CDR1 is SGHVS, CDR2 FQNEAQ, per germline. Trimming cost V 2 bases and J 3 bases, with 7 bases left between them. The CDR3 loop reads CASSLNIEETQYF. CDR3 nucleotides: TGTGCCAGCAGCTTAAACATTGAAGAGACCCAGTACTTC.

This clone was seen once. This chain joins TRBV6-6 and TRBJ2-1; 8 nucleotides align to TRBD2. Germline lookup yields CDR1 MNHNY and CDR2 SVGAGI (reference sequence). The junction had 14 bases not matched to a gene; V was cut back by 6 bases and J by 16 bases. CDR3 size: 13 residues. For the CDR3, the DNA is TGTGCCAGCAGCCGCGATTTAGCGGGGCTTTACTTCTTC. It is translated as CASSRDLAGLYFF.